This T cell receptor (beta chain) was found in a study of shared T cell receptors in the human thymus. Repertoires were generated with immunoSEQ multiplex PCR, while TCRdb's copy carries only in-frame clones and drops some. The sample lists about 380,000 clones, around 95% seen once, with 0.015% to 0.02% in the top ten. Germline CDR1 and CDR2: MNHEY and SMNVEV (reference sequence). V lost 8 bases and J 4 bases, leaving 20 bases between the germline ends. The CDR3 has 15 residues. This chain connects TRBV27 to TRBJ1-1; TRBD1 is a possible D gene (5 bases). The sequencing input was thymocytes. The receptor comes from a human donor. The CDR3 here is CASSRFGARGTEAFF. In DNA form, the CDR3 reads TGTGCCAGCTCTCGTTTTGGGGCCCGGGGCACTGAAGCTTTCTTT.